This T cell receptor (beta chain) derives from a study of regulatory T cells in long-lasting Graves disease. Study-level findings and limits: Gene preferences differed: TRBV28, TRBJ1-2, TRBJ2-5 in persistent cases. Researchers reported studying only peripheral blood, not thyroid tissue.

Comments on this clonotype: Its antigen is currently unknown.

Building the TCR beta libraries relied on iRepertoire HTBI primers, and CDR3 regions underwent Arm-PCR. A single record per CDR3 protein comes from TCRdb applying MiXCR to the multiplex PCR reads. Among roughly 530,000 distinct CDR3 sequences, about 16% were seen once, and the ten largest hold around a quarter. Between the trimmed V and J ends, which lost 3 bases and 0 bases, there was a span of 12 bases. Germline V gives CDR1 MNHEY, CDR2 SMNVEV (reference sequence). This CDR3 region has 16 residues. Time point here: newly diagnosed GD, antithyroid drugs for less than 3 months. PBMC RNA served as the TCR library source. This sample also appeared in a second study, on T cells in Graves' hyperthyroidism and ophthalmopathy. As that report states: Graves' hyperthyroidism is called stable when ophthalmopathy does not progress within 18 months. Clinical symptoms, serum thyroxine, TRAb, thyroid ultrasound and orbital computed tomography informed diagnoses.

The chain joins TRBV27 to TRBJ1-5; weak D call: TRBD1 (5 bases). The sequence came from a middle-aged woman with Graves disease. The sequences come from peripheral blood mononuclear cells (PBMCs), collected at new diagnosis, from a patient treated with antithyroid drugs. The CDR3 sequence is CASSFTAGSSNQPQHF. The CDR3 DNA reads TGTGCCAGCAGTTTTACCGCAGGGAGTAGCAATCAGCCCCAGCATTTT.